The present T cell receptor beta chain was sequenced within a study of PD-L1 blockade in urothelial cancer. Study summary: Peripheral blood specimens exhibited a median yield of around 130,000 T cells.

Germline-derived CDR1 and CDR2 are MNHEY and SMNVEV (reference sequence). V shed 5 bases and J 0 bases; nucleotides not matched to a gene: 8. This CDR3 is built from 16 residues. Indicated time point: pretreatment peripheral blood. The repertoire was sequenced with immunoSEQ multiplex PCR; TCRdb's copy has only in-frame clones and lacks some. Counted here are tens of thousands of clones, roughly 76% occurring once; the ten biggest clones make up around 5.7%. This clonotype was obtained from a man aged 70 or older with urothelial cancer. Sample: PBMCs, taken around atezolizumab (anti-PD-L1) treatment. The chain recombines TRBV27 with TRBJ2-3; 7 positions match TRBD2. The CDR3 protein is CASSRLSGASTDTQYF. CDR3 nucleotide sequence: TGTGCCAGCAGTCGATTAAGCGGGGCGAGCACAGATACGCAGTATTTT.